One T cell receptor (beta chain) is described in this entry. This CDR3 comprises 15 residues. Trimming took off 5 bases at V and 5 bases at J, with 16 bases between the two ends. In TCRdb, the RT-PCR reads were re-called with MiXCR into one record per CDR3 protein. The table includes approximately 720,000 distinct CDR3 sequences, 12% to 15% detected once. Sequencing input: memory CD4+ T cells from blood. The TCR comes from a female donor in good health, serving as a healthy control. The V and J genes are TRBV12-3 or TRBV12-4 and TRBJ1-5, with D tentatively TRBD1 (5 bases). CDR3 bases: TGTGCCAGCAGTCGGACCACCTTGGGGGATCAGCCCCAGCATTTT. This encodes CASSRTTLGDQPQHF.